This record looks at one TCR beta chain sequence and its context. V dropped 10 bases and J dropped 10 bases, with 19 bases sitting between them. The germline V gene has CDR1 MNHEY and CDR2 SVGAGI. The CDR3 runs 12 residues. This entry comes from a study of T cells in localized non-small cell lung cancer. Profiled with immunoSEQ multiplex PCR; TCRdb holds only in-frame clones, not every one. The sample yields 90,000 to 100,000 clones, around 90% seen once. The V call is TRBV6-5, the J call TRBJ1-2; TRBD1 is a possible D gene (6 bases). Sequencing used PBMCs, obtained before any cancer treatment. The clonotype comes from a woman aged 40 to 75 with stage II squamous cell lung carcinoma. The CDR3: CAISGVPGFYTF. The CDR3 nucleotides read TGTGCCATCTCAGGGGTACCTGGTTTCTACACCTTC.